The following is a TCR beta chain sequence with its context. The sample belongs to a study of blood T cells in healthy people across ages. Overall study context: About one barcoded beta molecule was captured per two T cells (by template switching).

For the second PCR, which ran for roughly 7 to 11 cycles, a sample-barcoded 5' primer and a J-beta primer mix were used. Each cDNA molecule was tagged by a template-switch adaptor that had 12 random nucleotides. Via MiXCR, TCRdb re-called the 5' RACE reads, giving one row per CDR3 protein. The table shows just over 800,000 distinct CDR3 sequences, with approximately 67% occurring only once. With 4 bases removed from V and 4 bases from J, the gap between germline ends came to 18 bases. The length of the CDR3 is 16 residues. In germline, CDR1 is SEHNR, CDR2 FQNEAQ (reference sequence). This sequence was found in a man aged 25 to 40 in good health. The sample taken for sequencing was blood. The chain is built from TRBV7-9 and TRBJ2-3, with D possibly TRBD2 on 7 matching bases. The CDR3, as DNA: TGTGCCAGCAGCTCCCCTAGTGGGGGGGCCTCAGATACGCAGTATTTT. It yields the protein CASSSPSGGASDTQYF.